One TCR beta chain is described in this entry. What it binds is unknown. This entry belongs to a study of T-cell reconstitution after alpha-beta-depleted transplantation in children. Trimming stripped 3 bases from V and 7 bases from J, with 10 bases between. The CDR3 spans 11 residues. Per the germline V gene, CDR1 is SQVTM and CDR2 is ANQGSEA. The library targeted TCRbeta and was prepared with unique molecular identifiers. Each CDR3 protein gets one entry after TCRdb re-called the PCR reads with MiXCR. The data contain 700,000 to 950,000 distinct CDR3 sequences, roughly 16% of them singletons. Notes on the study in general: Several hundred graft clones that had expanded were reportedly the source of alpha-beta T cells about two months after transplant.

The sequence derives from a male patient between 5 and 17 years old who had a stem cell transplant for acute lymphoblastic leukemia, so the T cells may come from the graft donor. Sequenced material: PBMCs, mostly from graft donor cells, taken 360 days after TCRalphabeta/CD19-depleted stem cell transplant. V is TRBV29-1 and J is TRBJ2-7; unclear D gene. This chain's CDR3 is CSVDAGWEQYF. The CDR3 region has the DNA TGCAGCGTTGATGCTGGGTGGGAGCAGTACTTC.